This T cell receptor (beta chain) emerged from a study of blood T cell repertoires in COVID-19. Study context: The United States, Italy and Spain provided the acute and convalescent COVID-19 samples. T cells, B-cell-depleted T cells, or PBMCs supplied cDNA or gDNA.

In the study's own analysis: By means of reference gene primer amplification, nucleated cell counts were estimated. Sequencing used immunoSEQ multiplex PCR; TCRdb keeps in-frame clones, though not all of them. V and J calls plus clone size are reproduced from that table; the DNA served to infer D and trimming. The sample carries tens of thousands of clones, roughly 79% recorded once. The TCR sequence derives from a woman in her sixties or seventies with acute or convalescent COVID-19. Material for sequencing was peripheral blood.

CDR3 region: CASSFLLSSTQYF. CDR3 sequence (DNA): TGCGCCAGCAGCTTCCTTTTGAGCTCTACGCAGTATTTT. This chain links TRBV5-1 with TRBJ2-3; D gene uncertain. With 2 bases removed from V and 8 bases from J, the gap between germline ends came to 12 bases. CDR1 SGHRS and CDR2 YFSETQ come from the germline V gene. The length of the CDR3 is 13 residues.